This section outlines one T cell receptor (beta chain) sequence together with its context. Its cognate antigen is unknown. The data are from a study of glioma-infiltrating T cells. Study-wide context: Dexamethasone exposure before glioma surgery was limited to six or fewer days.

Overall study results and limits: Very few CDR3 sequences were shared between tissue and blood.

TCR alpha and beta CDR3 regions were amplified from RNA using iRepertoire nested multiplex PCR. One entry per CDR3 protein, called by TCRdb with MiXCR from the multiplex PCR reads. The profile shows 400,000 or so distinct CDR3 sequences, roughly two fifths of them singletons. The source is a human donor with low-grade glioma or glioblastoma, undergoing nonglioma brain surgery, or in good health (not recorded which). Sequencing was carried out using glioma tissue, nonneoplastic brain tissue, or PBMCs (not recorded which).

CDR3 coding DNA: TGTGCCAGCAGTCCAACCACACCTGGGGCTGATGAGCAGTTCTTC. It translates to CASSPTTPGADEQFF. This chain links TRBV28 with TRBJ2-1, with D perhaps matching TRBD1 (5 bases). The ends were cut back, 5 bases at V and 8 bases at J, with 19 bases in the middle. From germline, CDR1 is MDHEN and CDR2 SYDVKM. The CDR3 spans 15 residues.